This T cell receptor (beta chain) is drawn from a study of shared clonotypes between healthy human individuals. Study overall: Aged between 18 and 49, the donors were a couple of women and a few men.

Assay used: immunoSEQ multiplex PCR; TCRdb lists only in-frame clones, some missing. This table has some 2,400,000 clones, about 94% appearing once. The study drew its donors from healthy HIV-negative adults without recent acute infections or vaccinations. Both subsets, CD45RA+ naive and CD45RA-negative memory, were split from the CD4+ cells. The origin of this receptor is a man aged 18 to 30 in good health. The sample comprised naive CD4+ T cells sorted from blood. Subset: CD45RA+ positively selected.

CDR3 DNA sequence: TGTGCCAGCAGCTTACAGGGGGCCCATAACTATGGCTACACCTTC. Translation gives CASSLQGAHNYGYTF. The genes are TRBV13 and TRBJ1-2, with TRBD1 matching 8 bases. The V and J ends lost 2 bases and 1 base, in that order; junction bases with no gene match: 3. Germline V gene sequence: CDR1 PRHDT, CDR2 FYEKMQ (reference sequence). The CDR3 runs 15 residues. The whole variable domain, remainder taken from reference TRBV13 and TRBJ1-2, is AAGVIQSPRHLIKEKRETATLKCYPIPRHDTVYWYQQGPGQDPQFLISFYEKMQSDKGSIPDRFSAQQFSDYHSELNMSSLELGDSALYFCASSLQGAHNYGYTFGSGTRLTVV.